What follows describes a single T cell receptor (beta chain). The data are from a study of blood T cell repertoires in COVID-19. Study summary: Samples of COVID-19 (acute and convalescent) were obtained from the United States, Italy and Spain. PBMCs, B-cell-depleted T cells, or T cells provided the cDNA or gDNA that made up the material.

Germline trimming cut 4 bases from V and 6 bases from J; bases unmatched to any gene: 5. The CDR3 runs to 15 residues. CDR1 and CDR2 from the germline V gene are LGHDT and YNNKEL (reference sequence). Under the authors' procedure: Amplification of reference gene primers provided the estimated nucleated cell counts. Profiling relied on immunoSEQ multiplex PCR, and the TCRdb table lists in-frame clones only, not all of them. V and J calls and clone size are given by that table; D and trimming were obtained from the DNA. The sample includes 150,000 to 200,000 clones, about 83% of them seen just once. This chain uses TRBV3-1 (or the pseudogene TRBV3-2) with TRBJ2-5; 13 bases are a match to TRBD2. The receptor's source is a woman aged 70-85 years with COVID-19, enrolled during active disease. The source material was peripheral blood. DNA of the CDR3: TGTGCCAGCAGCCCACGACTAGCGGGGGGTCAGACCCAGTACTTC. Its translation is CASSPRLAGGQTQYF.